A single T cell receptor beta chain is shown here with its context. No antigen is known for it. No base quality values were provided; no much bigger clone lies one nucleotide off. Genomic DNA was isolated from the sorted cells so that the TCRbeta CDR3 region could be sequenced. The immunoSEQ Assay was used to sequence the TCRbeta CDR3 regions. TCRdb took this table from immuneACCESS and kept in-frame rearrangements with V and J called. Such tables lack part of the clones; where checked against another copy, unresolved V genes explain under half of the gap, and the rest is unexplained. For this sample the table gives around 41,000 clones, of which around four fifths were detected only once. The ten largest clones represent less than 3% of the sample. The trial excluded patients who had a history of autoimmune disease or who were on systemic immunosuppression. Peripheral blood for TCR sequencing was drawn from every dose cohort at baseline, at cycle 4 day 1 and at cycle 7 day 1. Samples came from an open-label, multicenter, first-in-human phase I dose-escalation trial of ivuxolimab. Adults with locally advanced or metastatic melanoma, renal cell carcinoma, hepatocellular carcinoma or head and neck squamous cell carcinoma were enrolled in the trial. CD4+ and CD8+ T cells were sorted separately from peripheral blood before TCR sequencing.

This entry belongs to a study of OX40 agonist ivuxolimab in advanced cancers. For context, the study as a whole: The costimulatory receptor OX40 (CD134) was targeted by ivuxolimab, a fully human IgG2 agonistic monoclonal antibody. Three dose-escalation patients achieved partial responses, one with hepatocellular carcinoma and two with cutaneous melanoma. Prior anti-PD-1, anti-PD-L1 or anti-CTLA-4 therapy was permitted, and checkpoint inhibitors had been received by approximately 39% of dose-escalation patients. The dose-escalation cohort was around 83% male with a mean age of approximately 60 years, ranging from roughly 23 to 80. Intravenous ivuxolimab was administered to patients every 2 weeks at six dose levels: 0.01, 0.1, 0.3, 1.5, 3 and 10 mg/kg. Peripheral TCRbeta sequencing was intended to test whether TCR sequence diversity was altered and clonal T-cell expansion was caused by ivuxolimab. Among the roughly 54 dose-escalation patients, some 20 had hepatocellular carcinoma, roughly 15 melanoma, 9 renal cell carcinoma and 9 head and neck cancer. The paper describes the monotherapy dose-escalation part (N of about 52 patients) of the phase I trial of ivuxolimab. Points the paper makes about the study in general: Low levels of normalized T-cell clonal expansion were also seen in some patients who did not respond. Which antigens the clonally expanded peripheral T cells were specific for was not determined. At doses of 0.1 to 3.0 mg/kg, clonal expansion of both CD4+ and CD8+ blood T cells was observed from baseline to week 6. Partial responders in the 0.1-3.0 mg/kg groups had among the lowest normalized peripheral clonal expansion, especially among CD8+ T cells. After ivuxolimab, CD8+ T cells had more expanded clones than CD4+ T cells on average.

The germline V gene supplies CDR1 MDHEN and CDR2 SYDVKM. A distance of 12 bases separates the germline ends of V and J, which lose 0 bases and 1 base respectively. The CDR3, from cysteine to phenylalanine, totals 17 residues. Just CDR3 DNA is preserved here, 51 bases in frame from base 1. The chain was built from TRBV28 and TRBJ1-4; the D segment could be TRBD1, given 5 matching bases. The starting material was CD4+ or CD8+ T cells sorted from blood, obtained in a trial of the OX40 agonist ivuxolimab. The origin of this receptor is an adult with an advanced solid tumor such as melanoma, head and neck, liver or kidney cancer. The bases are TGTGCCAGCAGTTTATGGGGGGGAGTGGAAACTAATGAAAAACTGTTTTTT. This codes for CASSLWGGVETNEKLFF.